The sequence of this TCR beta chain was determined in a study of beta chain features in type 1 diabetes. Study observations and caveats: Moderate but significant shortening of TCRB CDR3s was recorded in all four CD4+ subsets from Type 1 diabetes patients.

CD4+ cells of the naive, central memory, regulatory and stem cell-like memory types were sorted via CD45RO/CCR7/CD25/CD127/CD95/CD27. The V end was cut by 0 bases, the J end by 7 bases, with 16 bases between. The CDR3 covers 15 residues. Germline V lookup: CDR1 SGHRS, CDR2 YFSETQ. Points on this clone: As yet, its antigen is unknown.

The study reverse transcribed the entire isolated RNA, so it sequenced expressed TCRB transcripts. Clones were sequenced by immunoSEQ multiplex PCR, and TCRdb holds only the in-frame ones, with some missing. The sample yields hundreds of thousands of clones, over 12% seen once. Sequenced sample: naive CD4+ T cells from blood. This TCR was recovered from a man between 18 and 29 years old with type 1 diabetes. The chain employs TRBV5-1 and TRBJ1-1; D uncertain. The CDR3 DNA reads as TGCGCCAGCAGCTTGGAATTTGGCCATCGGGATGAAGCTTTCTTT. It translates to CASSLEFGHRDEAFF.